This is a list of T cell receptor beta chains from one sample in a study of T cell repertoires in cytomegalovirus infection. Using its own MiXCR run on the reads, TCRdb lists one record per CDR3 protein. Found here are around 900,000 distinct CDR3 sequences, approximately 33% of them singletons; the top ten hold over 10%. For these TCRs, the target antigens are not known. The starting material was cultured CD8+ T cells from PBMCs, obtained from culture after CMV antigen stimulation. Receptor source: a human donor in good health (CMV status not recorded). Some clones in this sample may be carry-over from other donors' samples. Both conserved end residues are part of each CDR3.

J | V | CDR3
TRBJ2-1 | TRBV6-1 | CASSEVLAGDNEQFF
TRBJ2-3 | TRBV7-9 | CASSPAGAGATDTQYF
TRBJ2-3 | TRBV20-1 | CSARDHLAGDYDTDTQYF
TRBJ2-5 | TRBV6-5 | CASSYSTSGGARETQYF
TRBJ2-1 | TRBV29-1 | CSVDGGPDNEQFF
TRBJ1-1 | TRBV2 | CARDRGNTEAFF
TRBJ2-2 | TRBV7-2 | CASSLVLFSRTDTGELFF
TRBJ1-5 | TRBV6-1 | CASSEEGWRYNRPQHF
TRBJ1-1 | TRBV19 | CASTHRENTEAFF
TRBJ2-7 | TRBV6-8 | CASSYSSSSYEQYF
TRBJ2-3 | TRBV6-1 | CASSERTNILTDTQYF
TRBJ1-1 | TRBV6-6 | CASRTGMGTEAFF
TRBJ2-1 | TRBV28 | CASRWTGSSYNEQFF
TRBJ2-1 | TRBV12-5 | CASGLPTRISLSEQFF
TRBJ1-5 | TRBV20-1 | CSARGGAFNQPQHF
TRBJ2-3 | TRBV7-2 | CASSPRGGLSSTDTQYF
TRBJ1-1 | TRBV7-6 | CASSSRFEGEAEAFF
TRBJ2-2 | TRBV7-4 | CASSLMRGGLTGELFF
TRBJ1-2 | TRBV2 | CALAGEGYTF
TRBJ1-2 | TRBV19 | CASSITDRGPGYTF
TRBJ2-3 | TRBV12-3/TRBV12-4 | CASSLKGRNTQYF
TRBJ2-1 | TRBV5-5 | CASSWTGVEQFF
TRBJ2-1 | TRBV7-2 | CTSSWVDRGENEQFF
TRBJ1-1 | TRBV12-5 | CASGFSSGTEAFF
TRBJ2-6 | TRBV7-2 | CASSFDKDRALSGANVLTF
TRBJ2-3 | TRBV4-3 | CASSQEWGPDTQYF
TRBJ1-2 | TRBV20-1 | CSHNTVLGDYGYTF
TRBJ2-7 | TRBV27 | CASSLSRFYEQYF
TRBJ1-2 | TRBV6-5 | CASSYSLRGDLYGYTF
TRBJ1-5 | TRBV7-6 | CASGDGSNQPQHF
TRBJ1-3 | TRBV7-6 | CASSLEVIAAGNTIYF
TRBJ1-1 | TRBV6-5 | CASSYGTPRSNTEAFF
TRBJ1-1 | TRBV5-1 | CASTIGVRNTEAFF
TRBJ1-1 | TRBV6-5 | CASSQQGPLMNTEAFF
TRBJ1-2 | TRBV10-2 | CASKGIGTDYGYTF
TRBJ1-2 | TRBV7-9 | CASSLAEKGEGYGYTF
TRBJ2-2 | TRBV3-1 | CASAGPPELFF
TRBJ2-5 | TRBV27 | CASSPGTGAGWTQYF
TRBJ2-1 | TRBV27 | CASSSRLAPRYNEQFF
TRBJ2-2 | TRBV6-6 | CASSDSHTGELFF
TRBJ2-2 | TRBV7-2 | CASSRPVAGPDTGELFF
TRBJ1-1 | TRBV10-3 | CAISQEKGGGTEAFF
TRBJ1-1 | TRBV12-3/TRBV12-4 | CASRQGDDEAFF
TRBJ1-2 | TRBV7-9 | CASSLGQVLAGGYTF
TRBJ2-2 | TRBV12-3/TRBV12-4 | CASTHLVTGELFF
TRBJ2-3 | TRBV25-1 | CASSEFTSGGSDTQYF
TRBJ1-5 | TRBV6-5 | CASSSSYTEGYSNQPQHF
TRBJ2-2 | TRBV6-1 | CASRPEVYTGELFF
TRBJ2-1 | TRBV4-1 | CASSLGRRGQYNEQFF
TRBJ1-5 | TRBV13 | CASSLGRGSNQPQHF
TRBJ2-4 | TRBV28 | CVSRPGAKNIQYF
TRBJ2-5 | TRBV7-8 | CASSTMDGIETQYF